Following are 30 T cell receptor beta chains from one sample sequenced in a study of early T cells in non-severe SARS-CoV-2 infection. Each CDR3 protein gets one entry after TCRdb re-called the 5' RACE reads with MiXCR. The sample has about 62,000 distinct CDR3 sequences, 7.5% to 10% seen once. Sample: whole blood. The source of these receptors is an adult who was a healthcare worker with PCR-confirmed SARS-CoV-2 infection or an uninfected control (not recorded which).

This clonotype was detected a few times. The chain joins TRBV6-6 to TRBJ1-5, with TRBD1 identical over 7 bases. CDR3 length equals 15 residues. CDR1 is MNHNY and CDR2 is SVGAGI in the germline V gene (reference sequence). Trimming cost V 0 bases and J 1 base; bases outside gene matches: 0. CDR3 amino acids: CASSYSGQSNQPQHF. Here the CDR3 DNA reads TGTGCCAGCAGTTACTCGGGACAGAGCAATCAGCCCCAGCATTTT.

This clonotype has more than one count but fewer than ten. J is TRBJ2-2 and V is TRBV19; possible D gene TRBD1, 5 bases. The CDR3 extends over 15 amino acids. In germline, CDR1 is LNHDA, CDR2 SQIVND (reference sequence). V lost 3 bases and J lost 6, with 14 bases in between. The CDR3: CASSIPGRNAGELFF. In nucleotides, the CDR3 is TGTGCCAGTAGTATCCCAGGGCGCAACGCCGGGGAGCTGTTTTTT.

There are a few counts of this clonotype. The chain uses TRBV5-1 and TRBJ1-4; D uncertain. V was cut by 5 bases and J by 8 bases, with 13 bases left in between. This CDR3 is 13 amino acids long. The germline V gene encodes CDR1 SGHRS and CDR2 YFSETQ. The CDR3 protein is CASRSDKNEKLFF. The CDR3 region has the DNA TGCGCCAGCAGGTCCGACAAGAACGAAAAACTGTTTTTT.

The CDR3 is CSVELQGGTF. CDR3 bases: TGCAGCGTTGAGCTACAGGGAGGGACCTTC. The rearrangement joins TRBV29-1 to TRBJ1-2; D is possibly TRBD1 (6 bases). The germline gives CDR1 SQVTM, CDR2 ANQGSEA. This CDR3 spans 10 amino acids. Trimming cost V 3 bases and J 14 bases, with 13 bases left between them.

This clonotype was counted between two and nine times. J is TRBJ2-3 and V is TRBV7-2; a weak D match, TRBD2 (6 bases). The ends were cut back, 1 base at V and 11 bases at J, with 13 bases in the middle. Germline V gene data show CDR1 as SGHTA and CDR2 as FQGNSA. The CDR3 totals 13 residues. The CDR3 region has the DNA TGTGCCAGCAGCTTAGGGGCTAGCGCTAGGCAGTATTTT. It specifies CASSLGASARQYF.

This clonotype was counted between two and nine times. The chain has TRBV5-5 and TRBJ2-3; no reliable D call. This CDR3 contains 15 residues. V lost 7 bases to trimming and J lost 2 bases, with 17 bases between them. Looked up from germline, CDR1 is SGHKS and CDR2 is YYEKEE (reference sequence). For the CDR3, the DNA is TGTGCCAGCGTACCACGTGGGCCTATCACAGATACGCAGTATTTT. Its translation: CASVPRGPITDTQYF.

The J gene is TRBJ2-1, the V gene TRBV25-1; D is tentatively TRBD1 or TRBD2 (5 bases each). CDR3 length: 13 amino acids. Trimming cost V 6 bases and J 9 bases, with 15 bases left between them. Germline-derived CDR1 and CDR2 are MGHDK and SYGVNS. The CDR3 region has the DNA TGTGCCAGCAGCCCGCATGACAGCGGTGAGCAGTTCTTC. Translating gives CASSPHDSGEQFF.

The rearrangement uses TRBV5-6 and TRBJ2-5; D perhaps matches TRBD1 (5 bases). The V gene lost 4 bases and the J gene lost 5 bases, with 24 bases spanning the gap. The CDR3 has 17 amino acids. Germline V gene sequence: CDR1 SGHDT, CDR2 YYEEEE. CDR3 nucleotide sequence: TGTGCCAGCAGCCTGCCCATGGGCCGCACAGGAGACGAGACCCAGTACTTC. Translating gives CASSLPMGRTGDETQYF.

This clonotype occurred many times. The chain employs TRBV29-1 and TRBJ2-5, with D perhaps TRBD1 (6 bases). The CDR3 contains 14 residues. Germline V gene lookup returns CDR1 SQVTM and CDR2 ANQGSEA. V lost 3 bases to trimming and J lost 2 bases, with 13 bases between them. CDR3 nucleotide sequence: TGCAGCGTTGACCTAGGACAGAATCAAGAGACCCAGTACTTC. This translates into CSVDLGQNQETQYF.

This clonotype showed up just a few times. This chain links TRBV27 with TRBJ1-3; D gene uncertain. V was trimmed by 5 bases and J by 0 bases, leaving 17 bases between them. The germline gives CDR1 MNHEY, CDR2 SMNVEV (reference sequence). This CDR3 contains 17 residues. CDR3 protein: CASSPRHGPSSGNTIYF. The DNA of the CDR3 is TGTGCCAGCAGTCCCCGACACGGACCTAGCTCTGGAAACACCATATATTTT.

The V gene is TRBV24-1, the J gene TRBJ2-5; unclear D gene. V was pared by 1 base and J by 5 bases, with 1 base between. Looked up from germline, CDR1 is KGHDR and CDR2 is SFDVKD. This CDR3 comprises 11 residues. CDR3 amino acids: CATSDFETQYF. CDR3 in DNA: TGTGCCACCAGTGATTTTGAGACCCAGTACTTC.

This clonotype was detected a few times. The rearrangement uses TRBV5-1 and TRBJ2-7; D is ambiguous. V lost 1 base, J lost 2 bases, and 19 bases lay in between. Germline-derived CDR1 and CDR2 are SGHRS and YFSETQ. The CDR3 length is 17 residues. CDR3: CASSLFPWVNRPYEQYV. DNA of the CDR3: TGCGCCAGCAGCTTGTTTCCTTGGGTTAACCGACCCTACGAGCAGTACGTC.

This clonotype was seen ten or more times. V gene TRBV5-1 combines with J gene TRBJ1-1; D remains ambiguous. The CDR3 is made up of 12 amino acids. From germline, CDR1 is SGHRS and CDR2 YFSETQ. V shed 3 bases and J shed 4 bases, with 7 bases lying between them. CDR3 region: CASSYAGTEAFF. The CDR3 nucleotides are TGCGCCAGCAGCTACGCGGGCACTGAAGCTTTCTTT. The full variable domain, rest sourced from reference TRBV5-1 and TRBJ1-1, is KAGVTQTPRYLIKTRGQQVTLSCSPISGHRSVSWYQQTPGQGLQFLFEYFSETQRNKGNFPGRFSGRQFSNSRSEMNVSTLELGDSALYLCASSYAGTEAFFGQGTRLTVV.

The chain employs TRBV5-6 and TRBJ1-1, with D perhaps matching TRBD1 (5 bases). The germline CDR1 and CDR2 sequences are SGHDT and YYEEEE. V dropped 5 bases and J dropped 0 bases, with 8 bases sitting between them. The length of the CDR3 is 13 residues. In nucleotides, the CDR3 is TGTGCCAGCAGAGACAGCCTGAACACTGAAGCTTTCTTT. This gives the protein CASRDSLNTEAFF.

The CDR3 loop reads CASSLADSGGVLQFF. The CDR3 bases are TGTGCCAGCAGCTTAGCAGATAGCGGGGGGGTCTTGCAGTTCTTC. V usage is TRBV11-1 and J usage is TRBJ2-1, with 11 bases that match TRBD2. The trim removed 0 bases at V and 12 bases at J, leaving 7 bases unmatched. CDR3 size: 15 residues. The germline V gene has CDR1 SGHAT and CDR2 FQDESV (reference sequence).

This chain joins TRBV18 and TRBJ1-4, with D possibly TRBD1 on 6 matching bases. The germline gives CDR1 KGHSH, CDR2 LQKENI. V lost 3 bases and J 8 bases, leaving 13 bases between the germline ends. CDR3 length: 14 residues. CDR3: CASSPRGAREKLFF. CDR3 nucleotides: TGTGCCAGCTCACCTCGGGGGGCGCGCGAAAAACTGTTTTTT. Drawing the rest from reference TRBV18 and TRBJ1-4, the complete variable domain is NAGVMQNPRHLVRRRGQEARLRCSPMKGHSHVYWYRQLPEEGLKFMVYLQKENIIDESGMPKERFSAEFPKEGPSILRIQQVVRGDSAAYFCASSPRGAREKLFFGSGTQLSVL.

The J gene is TRBJ1-6, the V gene TRBV9; 7 bases agree with TRBD1. This CDR3 has 17 amino acids. The V segment lost 0 bases and the J segment 3 bases; nucleotides outside the gene matches: 6. The germline V gene encodes CDR1 SGDLS and CDR2 YYNGEE. The CDR3, as DNA: TGTGCCAGCAGCGTAGAGGGGAGGGACAGCTATAATTCACCCCTCCACTTT. Amino acids: CASSVEGRDSYNSPLHF. The entire variable domain, with the rest obtained from reference TRBV9 and TRBJ1-6, is as follows: DSGVTQTPKHLITATGQRVTLRCSPRSGDLSVYWYQQSLDQGLQFLIQYYNGEERAKGNILERFSAQQFPDLHSELNLSSLELGDSALYFCASSVEGRDSYNSPLHFGNGTRLTVT.

In this sample, this clonotype turned up a few times. The chain recombines TRBV6-1 with TRBJ2-7, with D unclear. The CDR3 totals 13 residues. The V end was cut by 4 bases, the J end by 1 base, with 8 bases between. Germline V lookup: CDR1 MNHNS, CDR2 SASEGT. The CDR3 loop reads CASSVQDSYEQYV. For the CDR3, the DNA is TGTGCCAGCAGTGTGCAGGATTCCTACGAGCAGTACGTC.

The table lists this clonotype with many counts. The chain combines TRBV27 with TRBJ2-1; D call uncertain. V was cut by 9 bases and J by 5 bases, with 17 bases left in between. This CDR3 contains 14 residues. CDR1 is MNHEY, CDR2 SMNVEV, per germline (reference sequence). The CDR3 DNA sequence: TGTGCCAGTAAGACGGCCGGGTTTAACAATGAGCAGTTCTTC. It encodes CASKTAGFNNEQFF.

On this clonotype itself: The conserved final phenylalanine or tryptophan is absent from the CDR3, which likely points to a read error. The chain employs TRBV20-1 and TRBJ1-5; D call uncertain. Trimming pared 3 bases from V and 1 base from J, leaving 10 bases between. The CDR3 totals 14 residues. CDR1 and CDR2 from the germline V gene are DFQATT and SNEGSKA (reference sequence). The DNA of the CDR3 is TGCAGTGCTAGGAGCGGTTTCAGCAATCAGCCCCAGCATCTT. It encodes CSARSGFSNQPQHL.

This clonotype has at least ten counts. This rearrangement joins TRBV20-1 to TRBJ2-3, with 7 bases matching TRBD1. This CDR3 has 12 amino acids. Germline V CDR1 and CDR2: DFQATT, SNEGSKA (reference sequence). With 6 bases clipped from V and 7 bases from J, the junction kept 7 bases outside the gene matches. In nucleotides, the CDR3 is TGCAGTGCAACGAACAGGGGTAATACGCAGTATTTT. Translation: CSATNRGNTQYF.

This clonotype was seen repeatedly, ten times or more. This sequence joins TRBV4-2 and TRBJ1-2; a weak D match, TRBD1 (5 bases). The V gene lost 0 bases and the J gene lost 4 bases, with 21 bases spanning the gap. Germline CDR1 and CDR2: LGHNA and YNFKEQ. The CDR3 is 18 amino acids. CDR3: CASSQDGAGSRNSYGYTF. The DNA of the CDR3 is TGTGCCAGCAGCCAAGATGGGGCAGGCTCTCGGAATAGCTATGGCTACACCTTC.

This clonotype was recorded a few times. The chain recombines TRBV18 with TRBJ2-3; D is perhaps TRBD1 (7 bases). The V end was cut by 6 bases, the J end by 0 bases, with 16 bases between. Germline V gives CDR1 KGHSH, CDR2 LQKENI. This CDR3 region has 16 residues. The CDR3 DNA reads TGTGCCAGCTCTCCCCCACAGGGGACTAGCACAGATACGCAGTATTTT. As protein: CASSPPQGTSTDTQYF.

This clonotype was picked up many times. CDR3 amino acids: CASSSGFESLAGRLNEQFF. The CDR3 nucleotides read TGTGCCAGCAGCTCGGGGTTTGAATCCCTAGCGGGGCGCTTGAATGAGCAGTTCTTC. The rearrangement uses TRBV7-6 and TRBJ2-1; 9 bases are a match to TRBD2. V was clipped by 4 bases and J by 7 bases; unmatched bases: 20. CDR3 length: 19 amino acids. Germline CDR1 is SGHVS and CDR2 is FNYEAQ.

This clonotype was observed at least ten times. V usage is TRBV12-3 or TRBV12-4 and J usage is TRBJ2-5; TRBD1 is a possible D gene (5 bases). The length of the CDR3 is 15 residues. V was trimmed by 1 base and J by 2 bases, leaving 11 bases between them. CDR3 in DNA: TGTGCCAGCAGTTTAGGCTGGGGCCAACAAGAGACCCAGTACTTC. This codes for CASSLGWGQQETQYF.

This clonotype was seen more than once but under ten times. The chain has TRBV28 and TRBJ1-2; 9 bases match TRBD1. Looked up from germline, CDR1 is MDHEN and CDR2 is SYDVKM. The CDR3 has 15 residues. The V segment lost 1 base and the J segment 3 bases; nucleotides outside the gene matches: 3. The CDR3 DNA is TGTGCCAGCAGTTTATCCGGGACAGGGTACTATGGCTACACCTTC. Protein product: CASSLSGTGYYGYTF.

This clonotype came up a few times. This chain joins TRBV6-2 or TRBV6-3 and TRBJ1-5; D uncertain. Deletions cut 6 bases from V and 8 bases from J, with 17 bases between. Germline V gives CDR1 MNHEY, CDR2 SVGEGT. This CDR3 contains 14 residues. CDR3 bases: TGTGCCAGCAGCTCTACCTCGTCCAGGAAGCCCCAGCATTTT. As protein: CASSSTSSRKPQHF.

This clonotype was detected a few times. The chain carries TRBV12-3 or TRBV12-4 and TRBJ2-7, with D hard to call. CDR3 length: 12 amino acids. Trimming removed 3 bases from V and 6 bases from J, with 9 bases in between. CDR3 DNA: TGTGCCAGCAGTTTGCAACATGGCGAGCAGTACGTC. It codes for CASSLQHGEQYV.

This chain joins TRBV4-1 and TRBJ2-2, with D perhaps assigned TRBD1 or TRBD2 (6 bases each). Germline V CDR1 and CDR2: MGHRA, YSYEKL. The CDR3 runs to 16 residues. Trimming removed 3 bases at V and 5 bases at J, with 16 bases between. The CDR3, as DNA: TGCGCCAGCAGCCAGACAGGAGGGTATGGGACCGGGGAGCTGTTTTTT. Translated, it gives CASSQTGGYGTGELFF.

This clonotype was counted ten times or more. The J gene is TRBJ2-5, the V gene TRBV7-9, with D possibly matching TRBD1 (5 bases). From germline, CDR1 is SEHNR and CDR2 FQNEAQ (reference sequence). The CDR3 covers 14 residues. Trimming pared 3 bases from V and 5 bases from J, leaving 13 bases between. CDR3: CASSFPQGLETQYF. The CDR3 DNA follows: TGTGCCAGCAGCTTCCCCCAGGGTCTGGAGACCCAGTACTTC.